The 7 T cell receptor beta chains reported below all come from one sample, sequenced in a study of T cell responses to AZD1222 COVID-19 vaccine. Profiling relied on immunoSEQ multiplex PCR, and the TCRdb table lists in-frame clones only, not all of them. Found here are roughly 150,000 clones, roughly 90% of them singletons; the top ten hold about 1.6%. The specimen comprised peripheral blood, sampled on day 0 of AZD1222 vaccination. The receptors originated from an adult in good health.

The genes are TRBV12-3 or TRBV12-4 and TRBJ1-5; a weak D match, TRBD1 (6 bases). The CDR3 consists of 13 residues. Trimming left V 6 bases short and J 5 bases short, with 11 bases between. The CDR3 DNA reads as TGTGCCAGCAGGCTAGGGGGGGATCAGCCCCAGCATTTT. Protein: CASRLGGDQPQHF.

The chain is built from TRBV11-2 and TRBJ1-1; D is possibly TRBD1 (5 bases). Trimming removed 4 bases from V and 1 base from J, with 16 bases in between. CDR1 is SGHAT, CDR2 FQNNGV, per germline. The CDR3 consists of 16 residues. This CDR3 reads CASSSGAQGWNTEAFF. CDR3 bases: TGTGCCAGCAGCTCCGGTGCCCAGGGATGGAACACTGAAGCTTTCTTT. The variable domain in full, completed from reference TRBV11-2 and TRBJ1-1, reads EAGVAQSPRYKIIEKRQSVAFWCNPISGHATLYWYQQILGQGPKLLIQFQNNGVVDDSQLPKDRFSAERLKGVDSTLKIQPAKLEDSAVYLCASSSGAQGWNTEAFFGQGTRLTVV.

This rearrangement joins TRBV4-2 to TRBJ2-2; 13 bases fit TRBD2. This CDR3 comprises 18 residues. Germline V gene sequence: CDR1 LGHNA, CDR2 YNFKEQ. V shed 3 bases, J shed 2 bases, and the junction held 6 bases outside the gene matches. The CDR3 protein is CASSQPLAGGPNTGELFF. CDR3 nucleotides: TGTGCCAGCAGCCAGCCACTAGCGGGGGGGCCCAACACCGGGGAGCTGTTTTTT.

The rearrangement joins TRBV5-8 to TRBJ1-1; D not resolved. Germline V gives CDR1 SGHTS, CDR2 YDEGEE. The CDR3 has 12 residues. V was pared by 6 bases and J by 6 bases, with 12 bases between. CDR3: CASTPPLAEAFF. The CDR3 DNA follows: TGTGCCAGCACCCCCCCATTGGCTGAAGCTTTCTTT.

The sample holds one count of this clone. The gene calls are TRBV5-1 and TRBJ2-1; no clear D. Trimming left V 4 bases short and J 0 bases short, with 11 bases between. From germline, CDR1 is SGHRS and CDR2 YFSETQ. This CDR3 is built from 15 residues. CDR3 amino acids: CASSRSLSSYNEQFF. DNA of the CDR3: TGCGCCAGCAGCCGGTCCCTGAGCTCCTACAATGAGCAGTTCTTC.

The V call is TRBV27, the J call TRBJ2-5, with D possibly being TRBD1 (5 bases). Germline loops: CDR1 MNHEY, CDR2 SMNVEV (reference sequence). This CDR3 has 15 amino acids. V lost 5 bases and J lost 1, with 14 bases in between. The CDR3 DNA reads TGTGCCAGCAGTCTACTTCAGGGTTCCCAAGAGACCCAGTACTTC. Amino acids: CASSLLQGSQETQYF.

The chain combines TRBV25-1 with TRBJ2-2, with 7 bases that match TRBD2. Germline assignment: CDR1 MGHDK and CDR2 SYGVNS. V shed 5 bases, J shed 1 base, and the junction held 10 bases outside the gene matches. This CDR3 spans 17 amino acids. The CDR3: CASSKAVLAGNTGELFF. The DNA for the CDR3 is TGTGCCAGCAGTAAAGCGGTATTAGCGGGGAACACCGGGGAGCTGTTTTTT.